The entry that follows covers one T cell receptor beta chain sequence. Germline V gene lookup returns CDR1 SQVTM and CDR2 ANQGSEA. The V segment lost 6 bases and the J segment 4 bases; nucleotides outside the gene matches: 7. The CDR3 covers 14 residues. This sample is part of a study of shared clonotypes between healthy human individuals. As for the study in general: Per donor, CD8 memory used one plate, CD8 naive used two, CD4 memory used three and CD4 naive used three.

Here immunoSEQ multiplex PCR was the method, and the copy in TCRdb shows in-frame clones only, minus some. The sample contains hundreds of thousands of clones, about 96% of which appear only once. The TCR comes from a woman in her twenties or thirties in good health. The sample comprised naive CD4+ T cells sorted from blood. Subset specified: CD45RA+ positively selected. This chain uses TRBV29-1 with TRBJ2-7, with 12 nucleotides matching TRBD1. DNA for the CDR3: TGCAGCGTCAGAAGGGGACAGGGGGCATACGAGCAGTACTTC. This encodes CSVRRGQGAYEQYF.